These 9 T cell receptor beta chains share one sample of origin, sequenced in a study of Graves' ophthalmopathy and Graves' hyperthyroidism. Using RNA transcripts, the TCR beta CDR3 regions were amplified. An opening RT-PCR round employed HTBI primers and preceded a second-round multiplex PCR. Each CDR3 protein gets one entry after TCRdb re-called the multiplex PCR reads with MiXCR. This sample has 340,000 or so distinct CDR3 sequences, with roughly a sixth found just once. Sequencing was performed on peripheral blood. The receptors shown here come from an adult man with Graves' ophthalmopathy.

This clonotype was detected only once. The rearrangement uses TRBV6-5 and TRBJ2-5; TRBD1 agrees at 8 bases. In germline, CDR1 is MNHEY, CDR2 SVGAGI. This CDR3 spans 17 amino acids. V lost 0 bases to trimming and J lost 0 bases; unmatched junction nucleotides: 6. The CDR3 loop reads CASSYSISTGDQETQYF. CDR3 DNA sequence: TGTGCCAGCAGTTACTCTATATCGACAGGGGACCAAGAGACCCAGTACTTC.

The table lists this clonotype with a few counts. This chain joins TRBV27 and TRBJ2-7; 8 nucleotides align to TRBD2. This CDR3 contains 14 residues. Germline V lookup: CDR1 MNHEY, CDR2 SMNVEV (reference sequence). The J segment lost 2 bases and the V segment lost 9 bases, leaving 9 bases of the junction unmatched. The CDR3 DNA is TGTGCCAGTTCCCGGGGGGGGTCCGCCTACGAGCAGTACTTC. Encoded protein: CASSRGGSAYEQYF.

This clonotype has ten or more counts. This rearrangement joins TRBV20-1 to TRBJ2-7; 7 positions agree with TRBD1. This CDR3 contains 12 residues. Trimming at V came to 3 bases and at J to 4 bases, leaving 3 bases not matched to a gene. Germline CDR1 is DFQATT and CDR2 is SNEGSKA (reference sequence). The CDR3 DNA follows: TGCAGTGCTAGCCAACAGGGGTACGAGCAGTACTTC. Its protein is CSASQQGYEQYF.

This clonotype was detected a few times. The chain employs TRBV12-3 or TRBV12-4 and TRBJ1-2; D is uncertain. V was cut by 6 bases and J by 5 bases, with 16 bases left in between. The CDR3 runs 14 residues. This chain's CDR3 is CASSPTGPGYGYTF. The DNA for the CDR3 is TGTGCCAGCAGCCCTACTGGGCCGGGGTATGGCTACACCTTC.

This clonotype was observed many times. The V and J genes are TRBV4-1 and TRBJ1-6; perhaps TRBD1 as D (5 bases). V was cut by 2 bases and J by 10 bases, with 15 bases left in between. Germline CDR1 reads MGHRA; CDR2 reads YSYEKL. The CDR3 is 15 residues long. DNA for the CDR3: TGCGCCAGCAGCCAACTGGCAGGGAGGCGATCACCCCTCCACTTT. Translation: CASSQLAGRRSPLHF.

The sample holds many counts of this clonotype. CDR3 protein: CASTPGGIRGYTF. The CDR3 region has the DNA TGTGCCAGTACCCCCGGGGGTATTCGTGGCTACACCTTC. This chain joins TRBV19 and TRBJ1-2, with D tentatively TRBD1 (5 bases). Looked up from germline, CDR1 is LNHDA and CDR2 is SQIVND (reference sequence). CDR3 length: 13 amino acids. The V end lost 7 bases, the J end lost 7 bases, and 16 bases lay between the germline ends.

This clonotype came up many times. The CDR3 DNA follows: TGCAGTGCTAGTCCCAGAACGTTACTACAGGGCTCCAGCAATCAGCCCCAGCATTTT. It encodes CSASPRTLLQGSSNQPQHF. The V and J genes are TRBV20-1 and TRBJ1-5; D perhaps matches TRBD1 (6 bases). V dropped 3 bases and J dropped 1 base, with 25 bases sitting between them. This CDR3 spans 19 amino acids. Germline loops: CDR1 DFQATT, CDR2 SNEGSKA (reference sequence).

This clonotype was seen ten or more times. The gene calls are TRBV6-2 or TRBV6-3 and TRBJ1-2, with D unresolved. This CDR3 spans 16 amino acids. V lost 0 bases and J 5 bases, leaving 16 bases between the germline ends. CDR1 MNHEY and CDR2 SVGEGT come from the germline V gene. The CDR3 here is CASSYSNVNIGYGYTF. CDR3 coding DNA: TGTGCCAGCAGTTACTCGAATGTAAACATCGGTTATGGCTACACCTTC.

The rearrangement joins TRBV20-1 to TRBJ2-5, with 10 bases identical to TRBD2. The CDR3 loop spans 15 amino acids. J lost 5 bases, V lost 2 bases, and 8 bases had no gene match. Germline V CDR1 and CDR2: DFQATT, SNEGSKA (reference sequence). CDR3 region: CSARNALAGDETQYF. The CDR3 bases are TGCAGTGCTAGAAATGCTCTAGCGGGAGATGAGACCCAGTACTTC.